This record looks at one T cell receptor beta chain sequence and its context. As yet, its antigen is unknown. This sample is part of a study of cytomegalovirus exposure and HLA in healthy donors. Study as a whole: Early release data held approximately 81 million unique TCRs from HLA-typed donors. Study-wide findings and caveats: In a later analysis, HLA-associated TCR beta chains were more clonally expanded than equally common others. The authors enumerated 164 TCR beta chains as linked to cytomegalovirus.

This CDR3 has 14 residues. V lost 5 bases to trimming and J lost 1 base; unmatched junction nucleotides: 3. Germline V gene sequence: CDR1 SEHNR, CDR2 FQNEAQ (reference sequence). This PCR relied on a set of 60 Vbeta primers and 13 Jbeta primers. TCRdb's table, derived via immunoSEQ multiplex PCR, lists solely in-frame clones and lacks some. This sample's table has tens of thousands of clones. This receptor was obtained from a man aged 25-40 years in good health and CMV-seropositive. Sequencing used PBMCs. This chain joins TRBV7-9 and TRBJ1-1; TRBD1 aligns across 8 bases. CDR3 sequence (DNA): TGTGCCAGCAGCCCGGGACAGGAGAACACTGAAGCTTTCTTT. Protein product: CASSPGQENTEAFF. The full variable domain, its missing parts supplied by reference TRBV7-9 and TRBJ1-1, is DTGVSQNPRHKITKRGQNVTFRCDPISEHNRLYWYRQTLGQGPEFLTYFQNEAQLEKSRLLSDRFSAERPKGSFSTLEIQRTEQGDSAMYLCASSPGQENTEAFFGQGTRLTVV.